Listed below are T cell receptor beta chains from one sample, sequenced in a study of shared clonotypes between healthy human individuals. Produced via immunoSEQ multiplex PCR; TCRdb's table is partial and in-frame only. The sample lists 1,400,000 or so clones, approximately 98.5% occurring once. The sequencing sample was made of naive CD4+ T cells sorted from blood. These TCRs come from a man under 40 in good health. CDR3s leave out the opening cysteine and the closing phenylalanine or tryptophan.

j_call	v_call	cdr3_aa
TRBJ1-2	TRBV19	ASSMEGAQSYGYT
TRBJ2-7	TRBV2	ASSETSIAGEQY
TRBJ2-7	TRBV29-1	SVSGRFKYEQY
TRBJ2-3	TRBV29-1	SVTGGFGTDTQY
TRBJ1-1	TRBV14	ASSQVGRHYTEAF
TRBJ1-5	TRBV2	ASSVRDRVMRQPQH
TRBJ2-2	TRBV15	AIRTGTSHTGELF
TRBJ2-1	TRBV27	ASIIQGLAGNEQF
TRBJ2-7	TRBV6-1	ASRLEPGTNYEQY
TRBJ1-3	TRBV7-2	ASSLAGAGTGNTIY
TRBJ2-7	TRBV18	ASSPPGGSRYEQY
TRBJ2-7	TRBV2	ASQTGSSYEQY
TRBJ2-5	TRBV10-3	AIREGLSLKETQY
TRBJ2-7	TRBV14	ASSQVVGYGYEQY
TRBJ2-7	TRBV7-9	ASSLTEQY
TRBJ1-4	TRBV7-6	ASSPRTEKLF
TRBJ2-7	TRBV5-1	ASSLMMGEFEQY
TRBJ2-1	TRBV19	ASSIDGRVKF
TRBJ1-5	TRBV29-1	SYGQGTNQPQH
TRBJ2-2	TRBV6-6	ASSRLAESIGELF
TRBJ2-7	TRBV9	ASSTTSGTYSYEQY
TRBJ1-1	TRBV29-1	SVVGLSGNTEAF
TRBJ2-2	TRBV7-7	ASSSGQNTGELF
TRBJ2-5	TRBV2	ASSAKDLQY
TRBJ1-3	TRBV9	ASSALGGSSGNTIY